A selection of T cell receptor beta chains follows, all from one sample in a study of T cell responses to AZD1222 COVID-19 vaccine. Only in-frame clones appear in the TCRdb table, and some are missing; sequencing was by immunoSEQ multiplex PCR. This table has roughly 160,000 clones, approximately 88% appearing once. Here the sequenced sample was peripheral blood, taken 28 days after the second AZD1222 dose. The receptors stem from an adult who received the AZD1222 COVID-19 vaccine. Both conserved end residues are part of each CDR3. The D gene is left open where the match is weak. Rows may omit the clone size; those that give it use once, few, many or a size class.

d_call: -; j_call: TRBJ2-1; clone_size: -; v_call: TRBV6-5; cdr3_nt: TGTGCCAGCGGGGGAAACAATGAGCAGTTCTTC; cdr3_aa: CASGGNNEQFF
d_call: -; j_call: TRBJ2-2; clone_size: -; v_call: TRBV21-1; cdr3_nt: TGTGCCAGCAGCAAAGGGGGGATCGGGAATCCTCCCGGGGAGCTGTTTTTT; cdr3_aa: CASSKGGIGNPPGELFF
d_call: TRBD1; j_call: TRBJ1-6; clone_size: few; v_call: TRBV7-9; cdr3_nt: TGTGCCAGCAGTCCGGGACAGGATAATTCACCCCTCCACTTT; cdr3_aa: CASSPGQDNSPLHF
d_call: -; j_call: TRBJ2-1; clone_size: -; v_call: TRBV4-1; cdr3_nt: TGCGCCAGCAGCCAAGAATCCGCGGATGAGCAGTTCTTC; cdr3_aa: CASSQESADEQFF
d_call: -; j_call: TRBJ2-7; clone_size: -; v_call: TRBV5-4; cdr3_nt: TGTGCCAGCAGCTTGCCGCAGGGTACCTCCTACGAGCAGTACTTC; cdr3_aa: CASSLPQGTSYEQYF
d_call: TRBD1; j_call: TRBJ2-2; clone_size: -; v_call: TRBV7-8; cdr3_nt: TGTGCCAGCAGCTTAGCGTTTAAGCGGGACAGGGGGCAGTTCACCGGGGAGCTGTTTTTT; cdr3_aa: CASSLAFKRDRGQFTGELFF
d_call: -; j_call: TRBJ1-2; clone_size: few; v_call: TRBV5-1; cdr3_nt: TGCGCCAGCAGCCTCGACAGGTCTGGCTACACCTTC; cdr3_aa: CASSLDRSGYTF
d_call: -; j_call: TRBJ1-5; clone_size: few; v_call: TRBV4-1; cdr3_nt: TGCGCCAGCAGCCAACACACCGACAATCAGCCCCAGCATTTT; cdr3_aa: CASSQHTDNQPQHF
d_call: -; j_call: TRBJ2-7; clone_size: few; v_call: TRBV30; cdr3_nt: TGTGCCTGGAACTCGGGGCCCTCCTACGAGCAGTACTTC; cdr3_aa: CAWNSGPSYEQYF
d_call: -; j_call: TRBJ1-1; clone_size: -; v_call: TRBV12-3/TRBV12-4; cdr3_nt: TGTGCCAGCAGTTTGTCACCGAACACTGAAGCTTTCTTT; cdr3_aa: CASSLSPNTEAFF
d_call: -; j_call: TRBJ2-6; clone_size: -; v_call: TRBV7-9; cdr3_nt: TGTGCCAGCAGCCCTTCGCGATCTGGGGCCAACGTCCTGACTTTC; cdr3_aa: CASSPSRSGANVLTF
d_call: -; j_call: TRBJ2-2; clone_size: -; v_call: TRBV20-1; cdr3_nt: TGCAGTGCTAGTAATGATGGCGGGGAGCTGTTTTTT; cdr3_aa: CSASNDGGELFF
d_call: -; j_call: TRBJ2-7; clone_size: -; v_call: TRBV18; cdr3_nt: TGTGCCAGCTCATTCGACAGGACCTCCTACGAGCAGTACTTC; cdr3_aa: CASSFDRTSYEQYF
d_call: -; j_call: TRBJ1-1; clone_size: -; v_call: TRBV19; cdr3_nt: TGTGCCAGTAGTATGGGGGGGGGCACTGAAGCTTTCTTT; cdr3_aa: CASSMGGGTEAFF
d_call: -; j_call: TRBJ1-5; clone_size: -; v_call: TRBV4-2; cdr3_nt: TGTGCCAGCAGCCAGGCCAGCGTCTGGGAGTCCGGTAGCAATCAGCCCCAGCATTTT; cdr3_aa: CASSQASVWESGSNQPQHF
d_call: TRBD2; j_call: TRBJ2-3; clone_size: once; v_call: TRBV9; cdr3_nt: TGTGCCAGCAGCTGGACTAGCGGGGGGAGCTTCACAGATACGCAGTATTTT; cdr3_aa: CASSWTSGGSFTDTQYF
d_call: -; j_call: TRBJ2-7; clone_size: -; v_call: TRBV6-1; cdr3_nt: TGTGCCAGCAGTGAACTTACAGGGAGCTCCTACGAGCAGTACTTC; cdr3_aa: CASSELTGSSYEQYF
d_call: -; j_call: TRBJ1-3; clone_size: -; v_call: TRBV6-1; cdr3_nt: TGTGCCAGCAGTGAGTGGGACAAGGGACATGGAAACACCATATATTTT; cdr3_aa: CASSEWDKGHGNTIYF
d_call: -; j_call: TRBJ1-1; clone_size: -; v_call: TRBV19; cdr3_nt: TGTGCCAGTAGGAACATGGAGAACACTGAAGCTTTCTTT; cdr3_aa: CASRNMENTEAFF
d_call: -; j_call: TRBJ1-5; clone_size: -; v_call: TRBV4-1; cdr3_nt: TGCGCCACCGCACAGGGCCTTAGCAATCAGCCCCAGCATTTT; cdr3_aa: CATAQGLSNQPQHF
d_call: -; j_call: TRBJ2-7; clone_size: -; v_call: TRBV19; cdr3_nt: TGTGCCAGTAGTATGGTCGGCAGCCGGCACGAGCAGTACTTC; cdr3_aa: CASSMVGSRHEQYF
d_call: TRBD1; j_call: TRBJ2-1; clone_size: -; v_call: TRBV14; cdr3_nt: TGTGCCAGCAGCCACCTAACAGGGGCCCATGGAGATGAGCAGTTCTTC; cdr3_aa: CASSHLTGAHGDEQFF
d_call: -; j_call: TRBJ1-3; clone_size: -; v_call: TRBV18; cdr3_nt: TGTGCCAGCTCCCCGGAACAGTACTCTGGAAACACCATATATTTT; cdr3_aa: CASSPEQYSGNTIYF
d_call: -; j_call: TRBJ1-5; clone_size: -; v_call: TRBV5-4; cdr3_nt: TGTGCCAGCAGCTTGGATAACGGTCAGCCCCAGCATTTT; cdr3_aa: CASSLDNGQPQHF
d_call: -; j_call: TRBJ2-2; clone_size: -; v_call: TRBV3-1/TRBV3-2; cdr3_nt: TGTGCCAGCAGCCAGTCCGGGGAGCTGTTTTTT; cdr3_aa: CASSQSGELFF
d_call: -; j_call: TRBJ2-5; clone_size: -; v_call: TRBV12-3/TRBV12-4; cdr3_nt: TGTGCCAGCAAGACCGAGCAAGAGACCCAGTACTTC; cdr3_aa: CASKTEQETQYF
d_call: -; j_call: TRBJ1-2; clone_size: -; v_call: TRBV3-1/TRBV3-2; cdr3_nt: TGTGCCAGCAGCCCGGCCTCCCCAACAGGGAGAGCTAACTATGGCTACACCTTC; cdr3_aa: CASSPASPTGRANYGYTF
d_call: TRBD2; j_call: TRBJ2-1; clone_size: -; v_call: TRBV19; cdr3_nt: TGTGCCAGCATGGGGACGGCGGGGAGGGAGAACTACAATGAGCAGTTCTTC; cdr3_aa: CASMGTAGRENYNEQFF
d_call: TRBD1; j_call: TRBJ1-1; clone_size: -; v_call: TRBV5-1; cdr3_nt: TGCGCCAGCAGCCTTACAGGGGTGGGGAACACTGAAGCTTTCTTT; cdr3_aa: CASSLTGVGNTEAFF
d_call: TRBD1; j_call: TRBJ1-5; clone_size: -; v_call: TRBV18; cdr3_nt: TGTGCCAGCTCACGACAGGGGAATAGCAATCAGCCCCAGCATTTT; cdr3_aa: CASSRQGNSNQPQHF
d_call: -; j_call: TRBJ1-1; clone_size: -; v_call: TRBV19; cdr3_nt: TGTGCCAGTAGTATTAACGGGATGGACTTCCAGGAAGCTTTCTTT; cdr3_aa: CASSINGMDFQEAFF
d_call: -; j_call: TRBJ1-4; clone_size: -; v_call: TRBV5-1; cdr3_nt: TGCGCCAGCAGCTTGGGCGTCCTGGACACCCATGAAAAACTGTTTTTT; cdr3_aa: CASSLGVLDTHEKLFF
d_call: -; j_call: TRBJ1-6; clone_size: few; v_call: TRBV11-2; cdr3_nt: TGTGCCAGCAGCTTAGAGGTCCGGTATAATTCACCCCTCCACTTT; cdr3_aa: CASSLEVRYNSPLHF
d_call: -; j_call: TRBJ2-3; clone_size: -; v_call: TRBV4-3; cdr3_nt: TGCGCCAGCAAACAGGGCAGGGGGGCAAGGGCAGATACGCAGTATTTT; cdr3_aa: CASKQGRGARADTQYF
d_call: -; j_call: TRBJ1-4; clone_size: -; v_call: TRBV24-1; cdr3_nt: TGTGCCACCATCCTTCTGGGGGCCTGTGAAAAACTGTTTTTT; cdr3_aa: CATILLGACEKLFF
d_call: -; j_call: TRBJ1-3; clone_size: -; v_call: TRBV6-5; cdr3_nt: TGTGCCAGCAGTCGCGAGGACATCTCTGGAAACACCATATATTTT; cdr3_aa: CASSREDISGNTIYF
d_call: -; j_call: TRBJ1-2; clone_size: -; v_call: TRBV9; cdr3_nt: TGTGCCAGCAGCGTAGCTGACACATCCGGTGGCTACACCTTC; cdr3_aa: CASSVADTSGGYTF